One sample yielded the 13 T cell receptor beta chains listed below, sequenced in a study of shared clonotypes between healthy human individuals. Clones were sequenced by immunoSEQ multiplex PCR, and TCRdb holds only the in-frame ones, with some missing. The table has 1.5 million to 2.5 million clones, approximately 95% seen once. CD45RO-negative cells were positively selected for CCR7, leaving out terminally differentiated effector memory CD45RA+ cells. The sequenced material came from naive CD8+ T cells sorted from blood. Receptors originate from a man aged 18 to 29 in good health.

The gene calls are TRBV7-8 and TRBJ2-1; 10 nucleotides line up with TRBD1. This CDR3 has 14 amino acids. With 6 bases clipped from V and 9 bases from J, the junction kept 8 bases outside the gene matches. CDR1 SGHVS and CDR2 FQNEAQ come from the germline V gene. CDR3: CASSTPGQGTEQFF. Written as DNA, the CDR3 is TGTGCCAGCAGTACACCGGGACAGGGGACTGAGCAGTTCTTC.

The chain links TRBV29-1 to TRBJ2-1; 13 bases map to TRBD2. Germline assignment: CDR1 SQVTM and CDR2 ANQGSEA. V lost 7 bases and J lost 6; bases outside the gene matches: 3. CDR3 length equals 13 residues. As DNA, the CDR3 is TGCAGCGGACTAGCGGGGGGTTCCAATGAGCAGTTCTTC. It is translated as CSGLAGGSNEQFF.

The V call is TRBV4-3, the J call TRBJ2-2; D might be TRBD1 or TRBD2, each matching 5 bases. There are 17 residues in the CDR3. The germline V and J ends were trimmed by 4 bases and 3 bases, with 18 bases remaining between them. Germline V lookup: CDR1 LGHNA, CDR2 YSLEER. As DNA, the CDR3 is TGCGCCAGCAGCCGGGGACCGGTAGACGCCGACACCGGGGAGCTGTTTTTT. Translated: CASSRGPVDADTGELFF.

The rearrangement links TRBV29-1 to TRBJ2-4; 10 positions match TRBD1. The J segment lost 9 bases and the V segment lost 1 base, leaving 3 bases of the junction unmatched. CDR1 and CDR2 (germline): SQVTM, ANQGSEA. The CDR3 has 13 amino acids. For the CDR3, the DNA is TGCAGCGTTGAAGCGGGACAGGGGAGCATTCAGTACTTC. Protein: CSVEAGQGSIQYF.

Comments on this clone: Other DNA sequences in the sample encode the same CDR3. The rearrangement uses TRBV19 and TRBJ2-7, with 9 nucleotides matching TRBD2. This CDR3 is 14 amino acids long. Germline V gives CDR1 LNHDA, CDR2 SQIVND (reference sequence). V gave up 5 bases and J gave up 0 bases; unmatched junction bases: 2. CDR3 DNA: TGTGCCAGTAGTGTGACTAGCGGCTCCTACGAGCAGTACTTC. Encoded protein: CASSVTSGSYEQYF.

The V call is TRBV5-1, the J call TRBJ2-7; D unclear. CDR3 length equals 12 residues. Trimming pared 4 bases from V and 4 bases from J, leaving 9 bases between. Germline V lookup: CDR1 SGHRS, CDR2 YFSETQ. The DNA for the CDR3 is TGCGCCAGCAGCGGGGATGTATACGAGCAGTACTTC. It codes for CASSGDVYEQYF.

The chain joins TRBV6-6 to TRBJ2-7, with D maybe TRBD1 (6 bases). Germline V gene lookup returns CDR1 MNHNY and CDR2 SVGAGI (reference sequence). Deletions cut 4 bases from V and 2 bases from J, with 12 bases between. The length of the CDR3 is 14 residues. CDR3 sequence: CASSSLGQPYEQYF. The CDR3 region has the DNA TGTGCCAGCAGTTCCCTTGGACAGCCCTACGAGCAGTACTTC.

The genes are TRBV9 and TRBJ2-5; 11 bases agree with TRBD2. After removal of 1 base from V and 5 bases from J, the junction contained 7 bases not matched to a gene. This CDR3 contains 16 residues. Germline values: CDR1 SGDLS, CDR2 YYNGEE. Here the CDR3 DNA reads TGTGCCAGCAGCGTAACCCTAGCGGGAGGAGGCGAGACCCAGTACTTC. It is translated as CASSVTLAGGGETQYF.

Here the CDR3 reads CASSPGTSGGALYEQFF. The CDR3 DNA sequence: TGCGCCAGCAGTCCCGGGACTAGCGGGGGGGCCCTCTATGAGCAGTTCTTC. This chain connects TRBV10-1 to TRBJ2-1; TRBD2 matches 16 bases. The CDR3 length is 17 residues. The germline gives CDR1 WNHNN, CDR2 SYGVQD (reference sequence). After removal of 5 bases from V and 8 bases from J, the junction contained 9 bases not matched to a gene.

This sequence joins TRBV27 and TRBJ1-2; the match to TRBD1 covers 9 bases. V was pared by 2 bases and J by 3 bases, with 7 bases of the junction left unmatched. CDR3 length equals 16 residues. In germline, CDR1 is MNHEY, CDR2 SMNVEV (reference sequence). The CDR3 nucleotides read TGTGCCAGCAGTTTACACAGGGGGCATCCGGACTATGGCTACACCTTC. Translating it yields CASSLHRGHPDYGYTF.

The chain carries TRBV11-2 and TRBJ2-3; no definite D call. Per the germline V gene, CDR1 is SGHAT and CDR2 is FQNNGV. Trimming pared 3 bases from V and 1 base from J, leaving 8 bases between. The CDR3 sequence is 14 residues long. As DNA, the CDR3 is TGTGCCAGCAGCTTTAGCCCCGGCACAGATACGCAGTATTTT. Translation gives CASSFSPGTDTQYF.

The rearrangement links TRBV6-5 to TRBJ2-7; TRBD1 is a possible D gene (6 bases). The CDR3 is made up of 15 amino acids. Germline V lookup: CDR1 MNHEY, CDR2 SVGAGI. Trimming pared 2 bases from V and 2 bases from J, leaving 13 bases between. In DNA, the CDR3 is TGTGCCAGCAGTTACGGGGACATCGGGACCTACGAGCAGTACTTC. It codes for CASSYGDIGTYEQYF.

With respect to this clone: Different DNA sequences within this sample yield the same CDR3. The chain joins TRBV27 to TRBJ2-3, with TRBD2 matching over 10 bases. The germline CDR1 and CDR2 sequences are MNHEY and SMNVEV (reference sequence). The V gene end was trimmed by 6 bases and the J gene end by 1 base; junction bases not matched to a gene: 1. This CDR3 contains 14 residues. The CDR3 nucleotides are TGTGCCAGCAGGCTAGCGGGGGGCACAGATACGCAGTATTTT. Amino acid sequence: CASRLAGGTDTQYF.